Many counts were recorded for the clone carrying this T cell receptor (beta chain). The antigen is undetermined. Each CDR3 protein is one row after TCRdb ran MiXCR on the reads. Seen here are fewer than 550,000 distinct CDR3 sequences, about 26% observed once, and the top ten hold around 14%. The data originate from a study of T cell repertoires in cytomegalovirus infection. Across the whole study: CMV infection together with matching HLA type was indicated by public TCR beta signatures. Study conclusions and caveats: HLA-C-restricted CMV-specific TCR beta clonotypes were dominant in the ex vivo response. The cumulative frequency of public TCR beta families identified carriers of CMV plus the relevant HLA.

Trimming took 6 bases from V and 6 from J, leaving 18 bases between them. CDR3 length: 15 amino acids. J is TRBJ2-1 and V is TRBV12-3 or TRBV12-4, with no clear D. Sequenced input: PBMCs. The receptor's source is a human donor in good health (CMV status not recorded). Some clones in this sample may be carry-over from other donors' samples. This CDR3 is CASSPIPERANEQFF. CDR3 in DNA: TGTGCCAGCAGCCCTATCCCCGAACGGGCCAATGAGCAGTTCTTC.